This T cell receptor beta chain was found in a study of blood T cells in healthy people across ages. It was with a sample-barcoded 5' primer and a J-beta primer mix that a second PCR of roughly 7 to 12 cycles was run. TCRdb processed the 5' RACE reads anew with MiXCR; each CDR3 protein has one entry. The table shows around 870,000 distinct CDR3 sequences, with under 35% occurring only once. Each donor's blood draw was roughly 10 milliliters of peripheral blood. J was trimmed by 1 base and V by 1 base; bases with no gene match: 4. Germline assignment: CDR1 DFQATT and CDR2 SNEGSKA (reference sequence). CDR3 size: 16 residues.

The material sequenced was blood. This chain uses TRBV20-1 with TRBJ1-5; 10 bases agree with TRBD1. This receptor was taken from a woman older than 75 in good health. The CDR3 DNA sequence: TGCAGTGCTAGAGTGTCGGACAGGGGGAGCAATCAGCCCCAGCATTTT. It is translated as CSARVSDRGSNQPQHF.